This TCR beta chain is from a study of metastatic and nonmetastatic thyroid tumors. Findings and limits, study-wide: It was reportedly found that TCR beta diversity was significantly higher in malignant thyroid tumors than in benign nodules, a difference seen in both blood and tumor samples.

There were no patients who had received any treatment before thyroid surgery. In the source study's methods: A papillary thyroid cancer distant-metastasis classifier was built from CDR3 differences across clinicopathological groups. TCRdb reprocessed the PCR reads using MiXCR. In this record, the V and J calls reflect TCRdb's handling and not the investigators' own analysis. The table includes tens of thousands of clones, roughly a fifth detected once. Germline loops: CDR1 SGHRS, CDR2 YFSETQ. CDR3 length: 16 amino acids. Trimming pared 4 bases from V and 0 bases from J, leaving 15 bases between. This clone was recorded at least ten times. Its antigen is unidentified.

The receptor was isolated from a female donor with papillary thyroid cancer or a benign thyroid nodule (not recorded which). Some clones in this sample may be carry-over from other donors' samples. The chain employs TRBV5-1 and TRBJ2-3, with TRBD1 as a possible D gene (6 bases). Material for sequencing was blood. The CDR3 nucleotides are TGCGCCAGCAGCCATGCGGACAGCTCTAGCACAGATACGCAGTATTTT. It encodes CASSHADSSSTDTQYF.